The TCR beta chain under discussion was sequenced for a study of Graves' ophthalmopathy and Graves' hyperthyroidism. Germline values: CDR1 MDHEN, CDR2 SYDVKM. The CDR3 loop spans 14 amino acids. Trimming removed 4 bases from V and 0 bases from J, with 10 bases in between. This clonotype was recorded at least ten times. CDR3 regions of TCR beta were amplified from RNA transcripts. Following a first-round RT-PCR that used HTBI primers, a second-round multiplex PCR was carried out. TCRdb reanalysed the multiplex PCR reads using MiXCR and keeps one entry per CDR3 protein. The table shows some 1.1 million distinct CDR3 sequences, with around a third occurring only once.

This clonotype originated in an adult man with Graves' hyperthyroidism. The sample consisted of peripheral blood or thyroid tissue (not recorded which). The rearrangement joins TRBV28 to TRBJ2-7, with D hard to call. The CDR3 reads CASSSMKGSYEQYF. The CDR3 DNA follows: TGTGCCAGCAGTTCGATGAAGGGCTCCTACGAGCAGTACTTC. The variable domain in full, completed from reference TRBV28 and TRBJ2-7, reads DVKVTQSSRYLVKRTGEKVFLECVQDMDHENMFWYRQDPGLGLRLIYFSYDVKMKEKGDIPEGYSVSREKKERFSLILESASTNQTSMYLCASSSMKGSYEQYFGPGTRLTVT.